The 30 T cell receptor beta chains below come from one sample, sequenced in a study of blood T cells in healthy people across ages. A sample-barcoded 5' primer and a J-beta primer mix were used in a second PCR of roughly 6 to 12 cycles. Via MiXCR, TCRdb re-called the 5' RACE reads, giving one row per CDR3 protein. The sample contains about 1.7 million distinct CDR3 sequences, about 30% of which appear only once. The sample taken for sequencing was blood. All receptors come from a young woman in good health.

Only a few counts were recorded for this clonotype. This chain uses TRBV7-9 with TRBJ2-3, with unresolved D. Germline CDR1 reads SEHNR; CDR2 reads FQNEAQ (reference sequence). The CDR3 consists of 15 residues. Trimming took 3 bases from V and 2 from J, leaving 12 bases between them. CDR3 amino acids: CASSLEGRATDTQYF. The CDR3 DNA sequence: TGTGCCAGCAGCTTGGAAGGGCGAGCCACAGATACGCAGTATTTT.

This clonotype was recorded many times. The chain joins TRBV5-1 to TRBJ2-3, with 8 bases matching TRBD1. Germline V gene data show CDR1 as SGHRS and CDR2 as YFSETQ. The trim removed 0 bases at V and 4 bases at J, leaving 4 bases unmatched. This CDR3 contains 15 residues. CDR3 bases: TGCGCCAGCAGCTTGGAAGGACAGGGCTCAGATACGCAGTATTTT. Translating it yields CASSLEGQGSDTQYF.

This clonotype is a singleton in its sample. V is TRBV5-1 and J is TRBJ2-3; 10 nucleotides match TRBD2. The CDR3 contains 16 residues. The junction had 10 bases not matched to a gene; V was cut back by 4 bases and J by 5 bases. Germline-derived CDR1 and CDR2 are SGHRS and YFSETQ. The chain's CDR3 is CASSAKRGGIQDTQYF. The CDR3 DNA reads TGCGCCAGCAGCGCCAAGCGGGGGGGCATACAAGATACGCAGTATTTT.

This clonotype was detected ten times or more. The V and J genes are TRBV10-2 and TRBJ2-7; D is ambiguous. V was cut by 2 bases and J by 2 bases, with 10 bases left in between. Germline assignment: CDR1 WSHSY and CDR2 SAAADI. CDR3 size: 14 residues. The CDR3 DNA reads TGCGCCAGCAGTGAGGGGCCAGCCACCTACGAGCAGTACTTC. Its translation: CASSEGPATYEQYF.

This clonotype was seen many times. J is TRBJ2-7 and V is TRBV2, with 10 bases matching TRBD2. Germline loops: CDR1 SNHLY, CDR2 FYNNEI. The CDR3 spans 15 residues. J lost 0 bases, V lost 6 bases, and 5 bases had no gene match. CDR3 in amino acids: CASRGWTSGSYEQYF. The CDR3 nucleotides are TGTGCCAGCAGAGGATGGACTAGCGGCTCCTACGAGCAGTACTTC.

This clonotype was seen a handful of times. Mismatch with germline at one junction end may stem from a read error. J is TRBJ2-7 and V is TRBV10-3, with D possibly matching TRBD1 (5 bases). This CDR3 region has 14 residues. Germline-derived CDR1 and CDR2 are ENHRY and SYGVKD. The CDR3 sequence is CATSEVLGRYEQYF. The CDR3 nucleotides are TGTGCCACCAGTGAGGTTCTGGGGCGCTACGAGCAGTACTTC.

This clonotype came up a few times. The J gene is TRBJ1-5, the V gene TRBV5-1, with D possibly TRBD1 on 5 matching bases. CDR1 and CDR2 (germline): SGHRS, YFSETQ. The CDR3 is 15 residues long. V was cut by 5 bases and J by 4 bases, with 16 bases left in between. The CDR3 loop reads CASRKGPMGNQPQHF. The CDR3 region has the DNA TGCGCCAGCAGAAAGGGGCCGATGGGGAATCAGCCCCAGCATTTT.

This clonotype was observed a handful of times. This chain uses TRBV28 with TRBJ2-7; 9 nucleotides agree with TRBD2. The CDR3 consists of 16 residues. V lost 7 bases to trimming and J lost 2 bases; unmatched junction nucleotides: 12. CDR1 is MDHEN, CDR2 SYDVKM, per germline. CDR3 DNA: TGTGCCAGCACCCCCGGGGGCGGGGGGGTTGCCTACGAGCAGTACTTC. Encoded protein: CASTPGGGGVAYEQYF.

This clonotype was observed a few times. The rearrangement joins TRBV5-1 to TRBJ2-1; unclear D gene. Germline lookup yields CDR1 SGHRS and CDR2 YFSETQ. The V gene lost 3 bases and the J gene lost 0 bases, with 13 bases spanning the gap. The CDR3 is 16 amino acids. The chain's CDR3 is CASSSDLLSSYNEQFF. CDR3 nucleotides: TGCGCCAGCAGCTCAGACTTACTCAGCTCCTACAATGAGCAGTTCTTC.

This clonotype was seen more than once but under ten times. This chain connects TRBV7-2 to TRBJ2-6, with D uncertain. There are 15 residues in the CDR3. V was pared by 4 bases and J by 2 bases, with 9 bases between. Germline values: CDR1 SGHTA, CDR2 FQGNSA. CDR3 bases: TGTGCCAGCAGCTCCGAGATGCCTGGGGCCAACGTCCTGACTTTC. It translates to CASSSEMPGANVLTF.

For this clonotype: Sequence at one end of the junction differs from germline and may be a read error. This chain links TRBV9 with TRBJ2-7, with D tentatively TRBD1 or TRBD2 (6 bases each). Germline CDR1 SGDLS, CDR2 YYNGEE. The CDR3 loop spans 14 amino acids. In DNA form, the CDR3 reads TGTGCCAGCAGCGGACTGGACGGGGGCGACGAACAGTACTTC. As protein: CASSGLDGGDEQYF.

This clonotype was counted ten times or more. The genes are TRBV4-1 and TRBJ1-2, with D possibly being TRBD1 (5 bases). Trimming stripped 2 bases from V and 8 bases from J, with 18 bases between. The germline CDR1 and CDR2 sequences are MGHRA and YSYEKL. The CDR3 is 15 residues long. The CDR3 DNA reads TGCGCCAGCAGCCAATCAACGGGGGGGGGTGGAGGCTACACCTTC. Its protein product is CASSQSTGGGGGYTF.

CDR3 in amino acids: CASSEVSGSSYNEQYF. The CDR3 DNA reads as TGTGCCAGCAGTGAAGTTAGCGGGAGCTCCTACAATGAGCAGTACTTC. This chain uses TRBV2 with TRBJ2-1; 9 positions match TRBD2. The J call is in doubt because the DNA end fits TRBJ2-7 better. Germline values: CDR1 SNHLY, CDR2 FYNNEI. CDR3 length: 16 residues.

This clonotype was counted between two and nine times. The rearrangement joins TRBV7-2 to TRBJ1-1; maybe TRBD1 (6 bases). The CDR3 totals 14 residues. Trimming stripped 5 bases from V and 4 bases from J, with 14 bases between. The germline V gene encodes CDR1 SGHTA and CDR2 FQGNSA. The CDR3 DNA reads as TGTGCCAGCAGCCCCCGTCGGGGGGCCACTGAAGCTTTCTTT. Its protein is CASSPRRGATEAFF.

This clonotype was observed a handful of times. The chain is built from TRBV6-6 and TRBJ1-1, with unresolved D. The CDR3 is 15 amino acids. V dropped 7 bases and J dropped 4 bases, with 19 bases sitting between them. Germline V gene data show CDR1 as MNHNY and CDR2 as SVGAGI (reference sequence). CDR3 nucleotide sequence: TGTGCCAGCACCCCTCGTGGCAGGCTGGCCACTGAAGCTTTCTTT. It specifies CASTPRGRLATEAFF.

This clonotype was recorded a few times. The chain employs TRBV9 and TRBJ2-7; 8 bases are shared with TRBD1. The V gene's germline CDR1 is SGDLS and CDR2 YYNGEE. The junction had 2 bases not matched to a gene; V was cut back by 3 bases and J by 0 bases. This CDR3 comprises 14 residues. CDR3 sequence reads: CASSGTGHSYEQYF. The CDR3 DNA reads TGTGCCAGCAGCGGGACAGGGCACTCCTACGAGCAGTACTTC.

The chain links TRBV6-5 to TRBJ2-3, with D perhaps matching TRBD2 (5 bases). Per germline, CDR1 MNHEY and CDR2 SVGAGI. CDR3 length equals 16 residues. Trimming pared 4 bases from V and 2 bases from J, leaving 16 bases between. The CDR3 reads CASSFVWERDTDTQYF. DNA of the CDR3: TGTGCCAGCAGTTTCGTTTGGGAGCGCGACACAGATACGCAGTATTTT.

This clonotype came up a few times. This chain uses TRBV12-3 or TRBV12-4 with TRBJ2-7, with 10 nucleotides matching TRBD2. Losses at the gene ends were 7 bases for V and 0 bases for J; bases not matched to a gene: 9. The CDR3 totals 16 residues. Here the CDR3 DNA reads TGTGCCAGCACCCTCAGGACTAGCGGACGCTCCTACGAGCAGTACTTC. This gives the protein CASTLRTSGRSYEQYF.

This sequence joins TRBV5-1 and TRBJ1-1; no definite D call. From germline, CDR1 is SGHRS and CDR2 YFSETQ. The V and J ends lost 5 bases and 6 bases respectively, with 11 bases between them. This CDR3 has 12 residues. The CDR3 reads CASRYELSEAFF. In DNA form, the CDR3 reads TGCGCCAGCAGATACGAACTGTCTGAAGCTTTCTTT. The complete variable domain, with remaining parts taken from reference TRBV5-1 and TRBJ1-1, reads KAGVTQTPRYLIKTRGQQVTLSCSPISGHRSVSWYQQTPGQGLQFLFEYFSETQRNKGNFPGRFSGRQFSNSRSEMNVSTLELGDSALYLCASRYELSEAFFGQGTRLTVV.

The genes are TRBV29-1 and TRBJ1-1, with a weak D call TRBD1 (6 bases). This CDR3 is built from 12 residues. Germline assignment: CDR1 SQVTM and CDR2 ANQGSEA. Trimming took 7 bases from V and 10 from J, leaving 19 bases between them. The CDR3 sequence is CSAQGRGLGAFF. Here the CDR3 DNA reads TGCAGCGCCCAGGGGCGGGGTCTGGGAGCTTTCTTT.

The genes are TRBV6-1 and TRBJ2-5, with a tentative D call TRBD1 (6 bases). This CDR3 has 14 residues. Trimming removed 4 bases at V and 11 bases at J, with 20 bases between. The germline gives CDR1 MNHNS, CDR2 SASEGT. The CDR3 region has the DNA TGTGCCAGCAGTGTATGGGGGCCAGCGGATGAGCAGTACTTC. Translated: CASSVWGPADEQYF.

This clonotype was recorded a few times. The chain recombines TRBV28 with TRBJ1-2; D unresolved. There are 14 residues in the CDR3. V was shortened by 8 bases and J by 0 bases, with 13 bases between the two germline ends. Germline assignment: CDR1 MDHEN and CDR2 SYDVKM. CDR3 loop: CASAPLVSNYGYTF. In DNA, the CDR3 is TGTGCCAGCGCCCCGTTGGTCTCTAACTATGGCTACACCTTC.

This clonotype was detected only a few times. The rearrangement joins TRBV7-9 to TRBJ2-5; 9 bases line up with TRBD1. The closer fit of TRBJ2-7 to the DNA end suggests the J call may be wrong. This CDR3 comprises 14 residues. Germline CDR1 is SEHNR and CDR2 is FQNEAQ (reference sequence). CDR3 DNA sequence: TGTGCCAGCAGCTCAGGGACAGGGACGGGCGAGCAGTACTTC. Amino acids: CASSSGTGTGEQYF.

A few counts support this clonotype. The V gene is TRBV15, the J gene TRBJ1-1; D perhaps matches TRBD1 (5 bases). Trimming took off 0 bases at V and 10 bases at J, with 12 bases between the two ends. From germline, CDR1 is LNHNV and CDR2 YYDKDF (reference sequence). The CDR3 runs to 13 residues. CDR3 sequence (DNA): TGTGCCACCAGCAGAGATGAAGTGGGGGGAGCTTTCTTT. Protein: CATSRDEVGGAFF.

This clonotype was counted a few times. This chain joins TRBV5-5 and TRBJ2-1, with D hard to call. CDR3 length: 16 amino acids. CDR1 and CDR2 from the germline V gene are SGHKS and YYEKEE (reference sequence). V was shortened by 0 bases and J by 5 bases, with 15 bases between the two germline ends. For the CDR3, the DNA is TGTGCCAGCAGCTTGGCTCTAGTGGAAATAAACAATGAGCAGTTCTTC. It encodes CASSLALVEINNEQFF.

The gene calls are TRBV19 and TRBJ2-1, with 9 bases identical to TRBD1. J lost 6 bases, V lost 5 bases, and 8 bases had no gene match. The CDR3 runs to 15 residues. Germline CDR1 reads LNHDA; CDR2 reads SQIVND (reference sequence). The CDR3 DNA is TGTGCCAGTAGTGAGGGACAGGGAGCCCTCAATGAGCAGTTCTTC. Translation gives CASSEGQGALNEQFF.

The V call is TRBV12-5, the J call TRBJ2-7; TRBD1 is a possible D gene (5 bases). CDR3 size: 15 residues. Germline lookup yields CDR1 LGHNT and CDR2 FRNRAP. Trimming cost V 5 bases and J 2 bases, with 16 bases left between them. CDR3 loop: CASGPDHDRPYEQYF. Written as DNA, the CDR3 is TGTGCTAGTGGTCCCGATCACGACAGACCCTACGAGCAGTACTTC. Full variable domain (rest looked up from reference TRBV12-5 and TRBJ2-7): DARVTQTPRHKVTEMGQEVTMRCQPILGHNTVFWYRQTMMQGLELLAYFRNRAPLDDSGMPKDRFSAEMPDATLATLKIQPSEPRDSAVYFCASGPDHDRPYEQYFGPGTRLTVT.

This chain uses TRBV7-8 with TRBJ2-1; no clear D gene. This CDR3 spans 19 amino acids. The germline V gene encodes CDR1 SGHVS and CDR2 FQNEAQ. V dropped 3 bases and J dropped 0 bases, with 21 bases sitting between them. DNA of the CDR3: TGTGCCAGCAGCTTGCCCGTGCTTAGACGGCCGAGCTCCTACAATGAGCAGTTCTTC. As protein: CASSLPVLRRPSSYNEQFF.

A word on this clonotype: Lacking the conserved final phenylalanine or tryptophan, this CDR3 likely reflects a read error. V usage is TRBV9 and J usage is TRBJ2-4; 14 bases align to TRBD2. The J call is doubtful: the DNA matches TRBJ2-7 better. The length of the CDR3 is 16 residues. Germline CDR1 SGDLS, CDR2 YYNGEE. CDR3 in amino acids: CASSRTGTSGSDEQYC. In nucleotides, the CDR3 is TGTGCCAGCAGCCGGACAGGGACTAGCGGGAGCGACGAGCAGTACTGC.

This clonotype has a handful of counts. The gene calls are TRBV30 and TRBJ2-7; TRBD2 agrees at 10 bases. V was clipped by 0 bases and J by 9 bases; unmatched bases: 8. Germline V lookup: CDR1 GTSNPN, CDR2 SVGIG (reference sequence). The CDR3 runs 14 residues. The CDR3 loop reads CAWSVQEREGPQYF. CDR3 bases: TGTGCCTGGAGTGTACAGGAGCGGGAGGGCCCGCAGTACTTC.